The 17 T cell receptor beta chains given below trace back to one sample, sequenced in a study of graft-versus-host responses after intestinal transplantation. Some clones are missing from TCRdb's copy, which holds only in-frame ones; the method was immunoSEQ multiplex PCR. The table lists 95,000 to 110,000 clones, roughly 87% of them singletons. Their antigen targets remain unknown. The input for sequencing was unstimulated CD4+ T cells sorted from spleen or lymph node cells, taken before transplant. The receptor source for this set is a human donor who was the organ donor for an intestinal transplant.

This chain links TRBV20-1 with TRBJ2-5; no clear D. The tail of the sequence fits TRBJ2-7 better, so the J call may be wrong. The length of the CDR3 is 10 residues. Germline CDR1 DFQATT, CDR2 SNEGSKA (reference sequence). The CDR3 DNA is TGCAGTGCTGGGGACTACGAGCAGTACTTC. Residues: CSAGDYEQYF.

This clone was observed a few times. The CDR3 DNA sequence: TGCGCCAGCAGCTTGGAACAGTTTTACAATGAGCAGTTCTTC. Translated, it gives CASSLEQFYNEQFF. This rearrangement joins TRBV5-1 to TRBJ2-1, with D hard to call. V was cut by 0 bases and J by 4 bases, with 8 bases left in between. Germline CDR1 is SGHRS and CDR2 is YFSETQ. This CDR3 has 14 residues.

The chain links TRBV6-5 to TRBJ1-4; D remains unclear. Trimming pared 5 bases from V and 8 bases from J, leaving 3 bases between. The CDR3 length is 10 residues. CDR1 is MNHEY, CDR2 SVGAGI, per germline. CDR3 sequence: CASSEEKLFF. The CDR3 nucleotides read TGTGCCAGCAGTGAAGAAAAACTGTTTTTT.

The gene calls are TRBV18 and TRBJ2-1, with D maybe TRBD1 (5 bases). The CDR3 runs to 16 residues. Trimming stripped 1 base from V and 6 bases from J, with 16 bases between. The V gene's germline CDR1 is KGHSH and CDR2 LQKENI. The CDR3 bases are TGTGCCAGCTCACCACTTAGACAGAGAAAACTCAATGAGCAGTTCTTC. It yields the protein CASSPLRQRKLNEQFF.

DNA of the CDR3: TGTGCCAGCACCCCGCTAGGGGCAACTAATGAAAAACTGTTTTTT. Amino acid sequence: CASTPLGATNEKLFF. The chain recombines TRBV28 with TRBJ1-4; maybe TRBD1 (5 bases). The CDR3 is 15 residues long. V gave up 7 bases and J gave up 0 bases, with 12 bases separating them. Germline V gene data show CDR1 as MDHEN and CDR2 as SYDVKM. Combining the CDR3 with reference TRBV28 and TRBJ1-4 gives the whole variable domain DVKVTQSSRYLVKRTGEKVFLECVQDMDHENMFWYRQDPGLGLRLIYFSYDVKMKEKGDIPEGYSVSREKKERFSLILESASTNQTSMYLCASTPLGATNEKLFFGSGTQLSVL.

The chain has TRBV5-5 and TRBJ1-2, with D possibly matching TRBD1 (6 bases). Germline CDR1 reads SGHKS; CDR2 reads YYEKEE (reference sequence). There are 12 residues in the CDR3. Trimming took off 5 bases at V and 7 bases at J, with 12 bases between the two ends. This CDR3 reads CASRQGNGGYTF. CDR3 DNA: TGTGCCAGCAGACAGGGAAATGGTGGCTACACCTTC.

The chain combines TRBV11-2 with TRBJ2-3; 8 nucleotides match TRBD1. The CDR3 has 14 amino acids. Trimming cost V 5 bases and J 1 base; bases outside gene matches: 2. Germline-derived CDR1 and CDR2 are SGHAT and FQNNGV. CDR3 bases: TGTGCCAGCAGCAAGGACAGGGGCACAGATACGCAGTATTTT. Translation gives CASSKDRGTDTQYF.

The J gene is TRBJ1-3, the V gene TRBV4-2, with TRBD1 matching over 8 bases. This CDR3 has 16 residues. Trimming cost V 1 base and J 0 bases; bases outside gene matches: 2. Germline V gives CDR1 LGHNA, CDR2 YNFKEQ. CDR3 bases: TGTGCCAGCAGCCAAGGACAGGGGAACTCTGGAAACACCATATATTTT. It codes for CASSQGQGNSGNTIYF.

The chain recombines TRBV5-4 with TRBJ2-6; 10 bases align to TRBD1. CDR3 length: 18 residues. Trimming removed 4 bases from V and 0 bases from J; junction bases left unmatched: 7. Per germline, CDR1 SGHNT and CDR2 YYREEE (reference sequence). The CDR3 is CASSPTGGPPSGANVLTF. The CDR3 DNA follows: TGTGCCAGCAGCCCGACAGGGGGCCCCCCCTCTGGGGCCAACGTCCTGACTTTC.

This chain's CDR3 is CSVRTGGIGQPQHF. The DNA for the CDR3 is TGCAGCGTGCGGACAGGGGGTATTGGTCAGCCCCAGCATTTT. This rearrangement joins TRBV29-1 to TRBJ1-5; the match to TRBD1 covers 10 bases. Germline lookup yields CDR1 SQVTM and CDR2 ANQGSEA. V gave up 6 bases and J gave up 6 bases; unmatched junction bases: 8. This CDR3 region has 14 residues. The whole variable domain, filled in from reference TRBV29-1 and TRBJ1-5, reads SAVISQKPSRDICQRGTSLTIQCQVDSQVTMMFWYRQQPGQSLTLIATANQGSEATYESGFVIDKFPISRPNLTFSTLTVSNMSPEDSSIYLCSVRTGGIGQPQHFGDGTRLSIL.

The CDR3: CASSSSQGSGEKLFF. The CDR3, as DNA: TGTGCCAGCAGCTCCAGTCAGGGTTCTGGGGAAAAACTGTTTTTT. This rearrangement joins TRBV9 to TRBJ1-4; a possible D gene is TRBD1 (5 bases). The germline V and J ends were trimmed by 4 bases and 8 bases, with 18 bases remaining between them. CDR3 size: 15 residues. CDR1 SGDLS and CDR2 YYNGEE come from the germline V gene.

The rearrangement uses TRBV5-1 and TRBJ2-7; the match to TRBD2 covers 7 bases. V gave up 0 bases and J gave up 4 bases; unmatched junction bases: 13. The germline gives CDR1 SGHRS, CDR2 YFSETQ. CDR3 size: 17 residues. In DNA form, the CDR3 reads TGCGCCAGCAGCTTGGTCGGACTAGGGCCGGCGCCGTACGAGCAGTACTTC. Translation gives CASSLVGLGPAPYEQYF. Full variable domain (missing parts from reference TRBV5-1 and TRBJ2-7): KAGVTQTPRYLIKTRGQQVTLSCSPISGHRSVSWYQQTPGQGLQFLFEYFSETQRNKGNFPGRFSGRQFSNSRSEMNVSTLELGDSALYLCASSLVGLGPAPYEQYFGPGTRLTVT.

This clone was observed a few times. The chain links TRBV4-1 to TRBJ1-1; D is unclear. V was cut by 4 bases and J by 5 bases, with 20 bases left in between. The CDR3 runs to 16 residues. Germline V gene sequence: CDR1 MGHRA, CDR2 YSYEKL. CDR3 nucleotide sequence: TGCGCCAGCAGCCCCGATCCCTTTGAGAGAGGTACTGAAGCTTTCTTT. Amino acid sequence: CASSPDPFERGTEAFF.

The chain carries TRBV19 and TRBJ1-1, with D possibly being TRBD1 (5 bases). Trimming left V 9 bases short and J 1 base short, with 12 bases between. The germline V gene has CDR1 LNHDA and CDR2 SQIVND (reference sequence). The CDR3 runs 13 residues. The CDR3 region has the DNA TGTGCCAGCCGGGACCCCCCGAACACTGAAGCTTTCTTT. Amino acid sequence: CASRDPPNTEAFF.

In DNA form, the CDR3 reads TGTGCCAGCAGTTACGGGTTTATTGGGGCTGACACTGAAGCTTTCTTT. It is translated as CASSYGFIGADTEAFF. This rearrangement joins TRBV6-5 to TRBJ1-1, with a weak D call TRBD1 (5 bases). The germline gives CDR1 MNHEY, CDR2 SVGAGI. Trimming pared 2 bases from V and 3 bases from J, leaving 16 bases between. The CDR3 runs 16 residues.

This clone is a singleton in its sample. This chain connects TRBV7-2 to TRBJ2-1; D is possibly TRBD1 or TRBD2 (6 bases each). Germline CDR1 is SGHTA and CDR2 is FQGNSA. This CDR3 region has 13 residues. The V gene lost 3 bases and the J gene lost 9 bases, with 12 bases spanning the gap. CDR3 nucleotides: TGTGCCAGCAGCTTTGACGGGGGCTCTGAGCAGTTCTTC. It encodes CASSFDGGSEQFF.

The chain joins TRBV9 to TRBJ2-1; the D gene is possibly TRBD1 (6 bases). From germline, CDR1 is SGDLS and CDR2 YYNGEE. The CDR3 has 16 residues. Between the trimmed V and J ends, which lost 1 base and 9 bases, there was a span of 20 bases. As DNA, the CDR3 is TGTGCCAGCAGCGTATCGGGGTTTGGGGGCAGCGGTGAGCAGTTCTTC. This encodes CASSVSGFGGSGEQFF.